The 20 T cell receptor beta chains in this list originate from one sample, sequenced in a study of T cells after posttransplantation cyclophosphamide. Sequencing used immunoSEQ multiplex PCR; TCRdb keeps in-frame clones, though not all of them. The top ten hold about 10% of the sample, which has fewer than 2,000 clones, around 80% seen once. The sequenced sample consisted of CD8+ T cells sorted from bone marrow. The receptors here all came from a woman in her forties or fifties in good health and a related stem cell transplant donor.

The V and J genes are TRBV4-1 and TRBJ2-7; D not certain. V was cut by 3 bases and J by 2 bases, with 17 bases left in between. The CDR3 is 16 residues long. Germline V gives CDR1 MGHRA, CDR2 YSYEKL. CDR3 residues: CASSQSDGAGAYEQYF. The CDR3 DNA reads as TGCGCCAGCAGCCAGTCCGACGGTGCCGGAGCCTACGAGCAGTACTTC.

The V call is TRBV5-1, the J call TRBJ1-2; 7 nucleotides line up with TRBD1. The V and J ends lost 4 bases and 3 bases, in that order; junction bases with no gene match: 12. Germline V CDR1 and CDR2: SGHRS, YFSETQ. The CDR3 is 16 amino acids. CDR3 bases: TGCGCCAGCAGCACCAGAGACAGGGTTTTCGACTATGGCTACACCTTC. This codes for CASSTRDRVFDYGYTF.

The chain recombines TRBV27 with TRBJ2-3; the match to TRBD2 covers 11 bases. This CDR3 is 15 amino acids long. V lost 7 bases and J lost 6; bases outside the gene matches: 9. Germline V gene data show CDR1 as MNHEY and CDR2 as SMNVEV (reference sequence). CDR3 coding DNA: TGTGCCAGCACCCCTACTAGCGGGAGTGTTGATACGCAGTATTTT. It specifies CASTPTSGSVDTQYF.

This chain's CDR3 is CASSIPGSSYNEQFF. CDR3 nucleotide sequence: TGTGCCAGTAGTATCCCGGGGAGCTCCTACAATGAGCAGTTCTTC. The gene calls are TRBV19 and TRBJ2-1; tentative D call: TRBD2 (5 bases). The V gene lost 3 bases and the J gene lost 0 bases, with 9 bases spanning the gap. Germline loops: CDR1 LNHDA, CDR2 SQIVND (reference sequence). This CDR3 region has 15 residues.

The V gene is TRBV27, the J gene TRBJ1-2, with a tentative D call TRBD1 (5 bases). The length of the CDR3 is 15 residues. The germline V gene encodes CDR1 MNHEY and CDR2 SMNVEV (reference sequence). Deletions cut 5 bases from V and 4 bases from J, with 17 bases between. The CDR3 bases are TGTGCCAGCAGTCCTGGGGGGGGTCTTAGCTATGGCTACACCTTC. Protein product: CASSPGGGLSYGYTF.

The rearrangement joins TRBV29-1 to TRBJ2-3; 11 bases fit TRBD2. The J segment lost 9 bases and the V segment lost 0 bases, leaving 5 bases of the junction unmatched. CDR3 length: 14 residues. Germline assignment: CDR1 SQVTM and CDR2 ANQGSEA. CDR3 sequence: CSVEEVAGGETQYF. CDR3 DNA: TGCAGCGTTGAAGAAGTAGCGGGAGGGGAAACGCAGTATTTT.

This sequence joins TRBV6-4 and TRBJ2-2, with TRBD1 identical over 8 bases. This CDR3 is built from 16 residues. Losses at the gene ends were 5 bases for V and 1 base for J; bases not matched to a gene: 6. The germline gives CDR1 MRHNA, CDR2 SNTAGT. In DNA, the CDR3 is TGTGCCAGCAGTTTTTCCGGGACAGGGAACACCGGGGAGCTGTTTTTT. This gives the protein CASSFSGTGNTGELFF.

The rearrangement uses TRBV6-6 and TRBJ1-1, with 7 bases aligning to TRBD1. The germline V gene encodes CDR1 MNHNY and CDR2 SVGAGI (reference sequence). V gave up 4 bases and J gave up 0 bases; unmatched junction bases: 2. This CDR3 is 14 amino acids long. CDR3 nucleotide sequence: TGTGCCAGCAGTTTGGGACAGTTGAACACTGAAGCTTTCTTT. It is translated as CASSLGQLNTEAFF.

The chain couples TRBV5-1 to TRBJ2-7; 9 bases match TRBD2. The CDR3 runs to 15 residues. Losses at the gene ends were 0 bases for V and 2 bases for J; bases not matched to a gene: 3. From germline, CDR1 is SGHRS and CDR2 YFSETQ. CDR3: CASSLVSGSTYEQYF. In DNA, the CDR3 is TGCGCCAGCAGCTTGGTTAGCGGGAGTACCTACGAGCAGTACTTC.

The chain employs TRBV6-4 and TRBJ1-1, with D unclear. The CDR3 sequence is 15 residues long. The germline V gene has CDR1 MRHNA and CDR2 SNTAGT. Trimming pared 3 bases from V and 4 bases from J, leaving 15 bases between. The CDR3 reads CASSEGPGSGTEAFF. The CDR3 nucleotides are TGTGCCAGCAGTGAAGGCCCGGGATCGGGCACTGAAGCTTTCTTT.

This chain links TRBV5-8 with TRBJ1-2; possible D gene TRBD1, 6 bases. V lost 6 bases and J lost 4, with 13 bases in between. The germline V gene encodes CDR1 SGHTS and CDR2 YDEGEE. This CDR3 has 13 amino acids. The CDR3 loop reads CASTTTGPYGYTF. The DNA for the CDR3 is TGTGCCAGCACCACGACAGGCCCCTATGGCTACACCTTC.

The chain uses TRBV28 and TRBJ2-6; 8 nucleotides align to TRBD1. This CDR3 has 19 amino acids. Germline assignment: CDR1 MDHEN and CDR2 SYDVKM. J was trimmed by 0 bases and V by 5 bases; bases with no gene match: 12. The CDR3 DNA reads TGTGCCAGCAGTCTTTCCCGCAGGACAGGGTACTCTGGGGCCAACGTCCTGACTTTC. Its protein product is CASSLSRRTGYSGANVLTF.

The chain uses TRBV2 and TRBJ1-2; TRBD1 agrees at 8 bases. This CDR3 is 14 amino acids long. Looked up from germline, CDR1 is SNHLY and CDR2 is FYNNEI. J lost 2 bases, V lost 7 bases, and 6 bases had no gene match. CDR3 DNA sequence: TGTGCCAGCACCGAGGACAGGGCGAACTATGGCTACACCTTC. Protein product: CASTEDRANYGYTF.

The chain links TRBV9 to TRBJ2-3; D is ambiguous. V lost 0 bases and J lost 1, with 3 bases in between. In germline, CDR1 is SGDLS, CDR2 YYNGEE. The CDR3 runs to 13 residues. The CDR3 DNA follows: TGTGCCAGCAGCGTAGGCGGCACAGATACGCAGTATTTT. Amino acids: CASSVGGTDTQYF.

The genes are TRBV7-6 and TRBJ2-2, with 13 nucleotides matching TRBD2. Germline values: CDR1 SGHVS, CDR2 FNYEAQ. CDR3 length equals 20 residues. V was pared by 1 base and J by 2 bases, with 10 bases of the junction left unmatched. This CDR3 is CASSLETGLAGKKNTGELFF. The CDR3 coding sequence is TGTGCCAGCAGCTTAGAGACGGGACTAGCGGGAAAAAAAAACACCGGGGAGCTGTTTTTT.

As for this clone: At the DNA level, this CDR3 is encoded by other sequences in the same sample as well. The J gene is TRBJ1-2, the V gene TRBV27; 8 nucleotides line up with TRBD1. Germline-derived CDR1 and CDR2 are MNHEY and SMNVEV (reference sequence). V shed 6 bases and J 2 bases; nucleotides not matched to a gene: 8. The CDR3 contains 15 residues. The CDR3 DNA sequence: TGTGCCAGCAGCAACAGGGGGAAGTACAACTATGGCTACACCTTC. It specifies CASSNRGKYNYGYTF.

The chain joins TRBV6-1 to TRBJ2-5; a possible D gene is TRBD1 (6 bases). With the DNA end fitting TRBJ2-7 better, the J assignment may be wrong. This CDR3 is built from 16 residues. CDR1 is MNHNS, CDR2 SASEGT, per germline. The CDR3 nucleotides read TGTGCCAGCAGTGAAGCTTGGGCAGGGGAAGCGGACGAGCAGTACTTC. Its translation is CASSEAWAGEADEQYF.

V and J are TRBV27 and TRBJ1-5; 8 nucleotides match TRBD1. V lost 8 bases and J lost 6; bases outside the gene matches: 6. Germline V CDR1 and CDR2: MNHEY, SMNVEV (reference sequence). The CDR3 is 13 residues long. The CDR3 protein is CASARGQSQPQHF. CDR3 in DNA: TGTGCCAGCGCCAGGGGGCAGAGTCAGCCCCAGCATTTT.

This chain joins TRBV18 and TRBJ1-2, with D possibly matching TRBD1 (5 bases). Deletions cut 3 bases from V and 3 bases from J, with 8 bases between. The CDR3 consists of 13 residues. The germline CDR1 and CDR2 sequences are KGHSH and LQKENI. CDR3 region: CASSPGTDYGYTF. CDR3 sequence (DNA): TGTGCCAGCTCACCTGGGACTGACTATGGCTACACCTTC. The whole variable domain, filled in from reference TRBV18 and TRBJ1-2, reads NAGVMQNPRHLVRRRGQEARLRCSPMKGHSHVYWYRQLPEEGLKFMVYLQKENIIDESGMPKERFSAEFPKEGPSILRIQQVVRGDSAAYFCASSPGTDYGYTFGSGTRLTVV.

V gene TRBV29-1 combines with J gene TRBJ1-5, with D uncertain. In germline, CDR1 is SQVTM, CDR2 ANQGSEA. V was shortened by 0 bases and J by 6 bases, with 9 bases between the two germline ends. The CDR3 is 13 amino acids. The CDR3 here is CSVEEGAGQPQHF. CDR3 sequence (DNA): TGCAGCGTTGAAGAGGGAGCGGGTCAGCCCCAGCATTTT.